These 30 T cell receptor beta chains share one sample of origin, sequenced in a study of long-term antiretroviral therapy in people with HIV. The assay, immunoSEQ v3.0, was run at survey level. Sequenced by immunoSEQ multiplex PCR; TCRdb stores in-frame clones only, minus some. The data show 20,000 to 25,000 clones, with about four fifths seen just once and about 5.6% held by the top ten. Source: unsorted PBMCs, taken 0.2 years after starting antiretroviral therapy. The receptors shown here come from a woman younger than 45 with HIV.

This rearrangement joins TRBV7-9 to TRBJ2-5, with TRBD2 matching over 7 bases. The junction had 9 bases not matched to a gene; V was cut back by 5 bases and J by 3 bases. Germline V lookup: CDR1 SEHNR, CDR2 FQNEAQ (reference sequence). The CDR3 totals 15 residues. Here the CDR3 DNA reads TGTGCCAGCAGCGCCCCCGGACTAGGGAAAGAGACCCAGTACTTC. Its translation: CASSAPGLGKETQYF.

The V and J genes are TRBV6-6 and TRBJ1-2; TRBD1 might be the D (6 bases). The CDR3 has 14 amino acids. The germline V gene encodes CDR1 MNHNY and CDR2 SVGAGI (reference sequence). Deletions cut 6 bases from V and 2 bases from J, with 13 bases between. The CDR3 protein is CASRTGTKNYGYTF. CDR3 coding DNA: TGTGCCAGCAGAACCGGGACAAAAAACTATGGCTACACCTTC.

The chain is built from TRBV10-2 and TRBJ2-4; tentatively, D is TRBD1 or TRBD2 (5 bases each). V was pared by 3 bases and J by 1 base, with 7 bases between. There are 14 residues in the CDR3. From germline, CDR1 is WSHSY and CDR2 SAAADI. CDR3 region: CASSDWGAKNIQYF. Written as DNA, the CDR3 is TGCGCCAGCAGTGATTGGGGGGCCAAAAACATTCAGTACTTC.

The chain uses TRBV28 and TRBJ2-5; perhaps TRBD2 as D (6 bases). The CDR3 sequence is 15 residues long. The V gene's germline CDR1 is MDHEN and CDR2 SYDVKM. Trimming cost V 2 bases and J 0 bases, with 10 bases left between them. CDR3 sequence: CASSLERADQETQYF. The DNA of the CDR3 is TGTGCCAGCAGTTTAGAGCGGGCAGACCAAGAGACCCAGTACTTC.

This chain joins TRBV6-6 and TRBJ2-2; D uncertain. Germline V gene lookup returns CDR1 MNHNY and CDR2 SVGAGI (reference sequence). Trimming pared 7 bases from V and 3 bases from J, leaving 6 bases between. CDR3 length: 12 amino acids. The CDR3 coding sequence is TGTGCCAGCACTTTTGACACCGGGGAGCTGTTTTTT. Encoded protein: CASTFDTGELFF.

The J gene is TRBJ1-5, the V gene TRBV4-1, with D hard to call. The germline V gene encodes CDR1 MGHRA and CDR2 YSYEKL. The V gene lost 0 bases and the J gene lost 0 bases, with 6 bases spanning the gap. The CDR3 spans 15 residues. This chain's CDR3 is CASSQEEYSNQPQHF. The CDR3, as DNA: TGCGCCAGCAGCCAAGAGGAGTATAGCAATCAGCCCCAGCATTTT.

V and J are TRBV5-1 and TRBJ2-3, with 8 bases matching TRBD2. Germline CDR1 SGHRS, CDR2 YFSETQ. The junction had 6 bases not matched to a gene; V was cut back by 2 bases and J by 1 base. The length of the CDR3 is 16 residues. Here the CDR3 DNA reads TGCGCCAGCAGCTTTATGAATAGCGGGGGCACAGATACGCAGTATTTT. Encoded protein: CASSFMNSGGTDTQYF.

The rearrangement joins TRBV25-1 to TRBJ2-2; 12 positions agree with TRBD2. Germline CDR1 reads MGHDK; CDR2 reads SYGVNS. The CDR3 runs 18 residues. V dropped 5 bases and J dropped 5; count of bases not matched to a gene: 12. CDR3 loop: CASSKRTSGVLKTGELFF. The CDR3 coding sequence is TGTGCCAGCAGTAAAAGGACTAGCGGGGTACTTAAAACCGGGGAGCTGTTTTTT.

In this sample, this clone turned up once. The CDR3, as DNA: TGTGCCGTTTCTGGCGTCACCGGGGAGCTGTTTTTT. Translating gives CAVSGVTGELFF. This rearrangement joins TRBV27 to TRBJ2-2; D gene unclear. Germline CDR1 is MNHEY and CDR2 is SMNVEV (reference sequence). This CDR3 spans 12 amino acids. V lost 11 bases and J lost 4, with 11 bases in between.

The chain joins TRBV4-2 to TRBJ2-1; D uncertain. V dropped 0 bases and J dropped 4 bases, with 10 bases sitting between them. Germline V gives CDR1 LGHNA, CDR2 YNFKEQ. The CDR3 consists of 15 residues. In DNA, the CDR3 is TGTGCCAGCAGCCAAGATCGGGCAGATTACAATGAGCAGTTCTTC. It codes for CASSQDRADYNEQFF.

The chain employs TRBV7-2 and TRBJ2-1, with TRBD1 matching over 8 bases. This CDR3 has 15 amino acids. Per the germline V gene, CDR1 is SGHTA and CDR2 is FQGNSA. Unmatched junction bases numbered 7, after V lost 5 bases and J lost 4 bases. The CDR3 is CASSPGQVTYNEQFF. As DNA, the CDR3 is TGTGCCAGCAGCCCGGGACAGGTCACTTACAATGAGCAGTTCTTC.

The gene calls are TRBV19 and TRBJ1-1, with D uncertain. CDR1 is LNHDA and CDR2 is SQIVND in the germline V gene (reference sequence). Trimming took off 4 bases at V and 8 bases at J, with 17 bases between the two ends. The CDR3 is 14 amino acids. CDR3 sequence reads: CASSRAELGSEAFF. The CDR3 region has the DNA TGTGCCAGTAGTAGGGCAGAGTTAGGCTCGGAAGCTTTCTTT.

This chain connects TRBV2 to TRBJ1-1; D is unresolved. Germline V gene lookup returns CDR1 SNHLY and CDR2 FYNNEI. This CDR3 has 14 amino acids. The ends were cut back, 8 bases at V and 1 base at J, with 14 bases in the middle. The CDR3, as DNA: TGTGCCAGCCAATATCAAGGAGGGAACACTGAAGCTTTCTTT. It codes for CASQYQGGNTEAFF.

J is TRBJ1-2 and V is TRBV21-1; whether TRBD1, the table's D call, matches the DNA was not checked. TRBV21-1 is flagged as a pseudogene. The CDR3 is 15 residues long. CDR3 DNA sequence: TGTGCCAGCAGCAAAATCCCAGTCAGAAACTATGGCTACACCTTC. This translates into CASSKIPVRNYGYTF.

The rearrangement uses TRBV7-2 and TRBJ1-2; the match to TRBD1 covers 7 bases. CDR1 is SGHTA and CDR2 is FQGNSA in the germline V gene. The CDR3 sequence is 16 residues long. J lost 3 bases, V lost 5 bases, and 12 bases had no gene match. The CDR3 DNA reads as TGTGCCAGCAGCAGATCCACGACAGGGATCGACTATGGCTACACCTTC. This codes for CASSRSTTGIDYGYTF.

The CDR3 here is CAIRKELNTEAFF. CDR3 coding DNA: TGTGCCATAAGGAAGGAACTGAACACTGAAGCTTTCTTT. This rearrangement joins TRBV10-3 to TRBJ1-1, with D uncertain. Per the germline V gene, CDR1 is ENHRY and CDR2 is SYGVKD. Trimming stripped 9 bases from V and 0 bases from J, with 11 bases between. This CDR3 region has 13 residues.

This clone was seen a handful of times. V usage is TRBV29-1 and J usage is TRBJ1-5, with D perhaps TRBD1 (5 bases). The CDR3 sequence is 13 residues long. The V end was cut by 5 bases, the J end by 3 bases, with 11 bases between. CDR1 SQVTM and CDR2 ANQGSEA come from the germline V gene. The CDR3 DNA sequence: TGCAGCGTTAGCAGGGCTCTCAATCAGCCCCAGCATTTT. Translation gives CSVSRALNQPQHF.

The V and J genes are TRBV18 and TRBJ1-5; D might be TRBD1 (6 bases). Trimming took off 3 bases at V and 7 bases at J, with 13 bases between the two ends. The CDR3 contains 14 residues. Looked up from germline, CDR1 is KGHSH and CDR2 is LQKENI. CDR3 sequence: CASSPNRDRQPQHF. DNA of the CDR3: TGTGCCAGCTCACCTAACAGGGATAGGCAGCCCCAGCATTTT.

V gene TRBV7-9 combines with J gene TRBJ2-5, with D perhaps TRBD2 (5 bases). Trimming removed 4 bases at V and 1 base at J, with 10 bases between. CDR3 length: 14 residues. Germline CDR1 and CDR2: SEHNR and FQNEAQ (reference sequence). This chain's CDR3 is CASSSGLRQETQYF. Here the CDR3 DNA reads TGTGCCAGCAGCTCCGGACTGCGCCAAGAGACCCAGTACTTC.

The chain links TRBV4-1 to TRBJ1-1; no reliable D call. This CDR3 contains 13 residues. V was trimmed by 3 bases and J by 3 bases, leaving 8 bases between them. Germline V gene sequence: CDR1 MGHRA, CDR2 YSYEKL. CDR3 sequence reads: CASSQPLDTEAFF. The CDR3 DNA reads as TGCGCCAGCAGCCAGCCTTTAGACACTGAAGCTTTCTTT.

The chain has TRBV18 and TRBJ2-1; no definite D call. Germline lookup yields CDR1 KGHSH and CDR2 LQKENI. CDR3 size: 17 residues. The V end lost 5 bases, the J end lost 9 bases, and 26 bases lay between the germline ends. The chain's CDR3 is CASSVLGSAAAFSEQFF. CDR3 DNA: TGTGCCAGCTCAGTCCTGGGTTCGGCAGCCGCCTTCAGTGAGCAGTTCTTC.

This chain uses TRBV5-1 with TRBJ2-2; 7 nucleotides match TRBD1. Germline V gives CDR1 SGHRS, CDR2 YFSETQ. V shed 3 bases and J 4 bases; nucleotides not matched to a gene: 6. This CDR3 has 15 residues. The CDR3 loop reads CASSYGQESTGELFF. DNA of the CDR3: TGCGCCAGCAGCTACGGACAGGAGTCCACCGGGGAGCTGTTTTTT.

The V and J genes are TRBV6-1 and TRBJ2-5; 9 bases map to TRBD1. This CDR3 comprises 14 residues. CDR1 is MNHNS and CDR2 is SASEGT in the germline V gene. With V trimmed by 11 bases and J by 3 bases, 10 bases remained unmatched. CDR3 sequence reads: CADGQGPCEETQYF. Here the CDR3 DNA reads TGTGCCGACGGACAGGGGCCCTGCGAAGAGACCCAGTACTTC.

This chain connects TRBV18 to TRBJ1-1, with D tentatively TRBD1 (5 bases). Trimming stripped 5 bases from V and 4 bases from J, with 20 bases between. This CDR3 has 16 residues. Per the germline V gene, CDR1 is KGHSH and CDR2 is LQKENI. In nucleotides, the CDR3 is TGTGCCAGCTCAAAGGACCCATCCAGGGTCGGCACTGAAGCTTTCTTT. Translating gives CASSKDPSRVGTEAFF. Complete variable domain (other parts from reference TRBV18 and TRBJ1-1): NAGVMQNPRHLVRRRGQEARLRCSPMKGHSHVYWYRQLPEEGLKFMVYLQKENIIDESGMPKERFSAEFPKEGPSILRIQQVVRGDSAAYFCASSKDPSRVGTEAFFGQGTRLTVV.

A few counts support this clone. The V call is TRBV10-1, the J call TRBJ2-7; TRBD1 might be the D (6 bases). The CDR3 totals 13 residues. Trimming removed 5 bases at V and 2 bases at J, with 10 bases between. Germline lookup yields CDR1 WNHNN and CDR2 SYGVQD (reference sequence). The CDR3 sequence is CASSLDRTYEQYF. CDR3 DNA: TGCGCCAGCAGTCTTGACAGGACCTACGAGCAGTACTTC.

This chain links TRBV5-8 with TRBJ1-4; D remains unclear. This CDR3 is built from 14 residues. The germline V gene has CDR1 SGHTS and CDR2 YDEGEE. Trimming shortened V by 10 bases and J by 0 bases, and 13 bases separated the two germline ends. In DNA form, the CDR3 reads TGTGCCTGCGGAGGGAGGGCAACTAATGAAAAACTGTTTTTT. Amino acids: CACGGRATNEKLFF.

The V call is TRBV2, the J call TRBJ1-3; D is uncertain. The germline V gene encodes CDR1 SNHLY and CDR2 FYNNEI. The germline V and J ends were trimmed by 5 bases and 0 bases, with 17 bases remaining between them. The CDR3 runs to 17 residues. CDR3 coding DNA: TGTGCCAGCAGTTTGTTGGGCCATAGGAGCTCTGGAAACACCATATATTTT. Protein sequence: CASSLLGHRSSGNTIYF.

The V gene is TRBV18, the J gene TRBJ1-3; D gene uncertain. Germline V CDR1 and CDR2: KGHSH, LQKENI. The V end lost 0 bases, the J end lost 4 bases, and 13 bases lay between the germline ends. This CDR3 comprises 16 residues. This CDR3 is CASSPPGLMRGNTIYF. CDR3 nucleotide sequence: TGTGCCAGCTCACCACCGGGGTTAATGCGGGGAAACACCATATATTTT.

V gene TRBV11-2 combines with J gene TRBJ2-3; D possibly uses TRBD1 or TRBD2 (5 bases each). The CDR3 length is 15 residues. Germline V gene lookup returns CDR1 SGHAT and CDR2 FQNNGV. V was cut by 0 bases and J by 8 bases, with 15 bases left in between. The CDR3 is CASSLDIGARVTQYF. DNA for the CDR3: TGTGCCAGCAGCTTAGATATCGGGGCCCGTGTTACGCAGTATTTT. Full variable domain (outside the CDR3, taken from reference TRBV11-2 and TRBJ2-3): EAGVAQSPRYKIIEKRQSVAFWCNPISGHATLYWYQQILGQGPKLLIQFQNNGVVDDSQLPKDRFSAERLKGVDSTLKIQPAKLEDSAVYLCASSLDIGARVTQYFGPGTRLTVL.

This chain joins TRBV5-6 and TRBJ2-2; tentatively, D is TRBD1 or TRBD2 (5 bases each). Germline assignment: CDR1 SGHDT and CDR2 YYEEEE. V dropped 0 bases and J dropped 4 bases, with 10 bases sitting between them. The CDR3 is 15 amino acids. CDR3 nucleotide sequence: TGTGCCAGCAGCTTGGAACTTGGGACCACCGGGGAGCTGTTTTTT. Translating it yields CASSLELGTTGELFF.